A single sample gave rise to the 20 T cell receptor beta chains below, sequenced in a study of T cells in Graves' hyperthyroidism and ophthalmopathy. Authors of the study amplified TCR beta CDR3 regions from RNA transcripts. Researchers ran a first-round RT-PCR on the TCR CDR3 using the HTBI primer set. TCRdb reprocessed the multiplex PCR reads with MiXCR, giving one entry per CDR3 protein. The sample shows about 560,000 distinct CDR3 sequences, around 17% of them seen only once. Sequences were obtained from blood. These receptor sequences come from a woman aged 18 to 35 with Graves' hyperthyroidism.

This clonotype was picked up a small number of times. This rearrangement joins TRBV5-1 to TRBJ2-5; D could derive from TRBD1 or TRBD2 (5 bases each). The length of the CDR3 is 17 residues. CDR1 SGHRS and CDR2 YFSETQ come from the germline V gene. Trimming cost V 4 bases and J 2 bases, with 21 bases left between them. The CDR3 sequence: CASSLSQFSRGQETQYF. Here the CDR3 DNA reads TGCGCCAGCAGCCTCTCCCAGTTCTCGAGGGGTCAAGAGACCCAGTACTTC.

This clonotype was observed at least ten times. The chain couples TRBV6-1 to TRBJ2-1; TRBD1 matches at 7 bases. This CDR3 has 13 amino acids. CDR1 and CDR2 (germline): MNHNS, SASEGT. The V and J ends lost 5 bases and 5 bases, in that order; junction bases with no gene match: 3. Here the CDR3 DNA reads TGTGCCAGCAGTCCGACAGGGAACAATGAGCAGTTCTTC. It yields the protein CASSPTGNNEQFF.

The J gene is TRBJ2-2, the V gene TRBV5-1; unclear D gene. This CDR3 spans 14 amino acids. Germline V gene data show CDR1 as SGHRS and CDR2 as YFSETQ. Trimming removed 4 bases at V and 6 bases at J, with 13 bases between. The CDR3 loop reads CASSPPDLAGELFF. CDR3 bases: TGCGCCAGCAGCCCCCCTGATTTAGCCGGGGAGCTGTTTTTT.

The chain employs TRBV7-8 and TRBJ2-1; D remains ambiguous. The CDR3 length is 16 residues. Germline assignment: CDR1 SGHVS and CDR2 FQNEAQ. V was pared by 1 base and J by 2 bases, with 12 bases between. The CDR3 loop reads CASSLVRIPTYNEQFF. For the CDR3, the DNA is TGTGCCAGCAGCTTAGTACGGATACCCACCTACAATGAGCAGTTCTTC.

This clonotype was counted ten times or more. This chain joins TRBV2 and TRBJ1-3, with D possibly being TRBD1 (6 bases). Per the germline V gene, CDR1 is SNHLY and CDR2 is FYNNEI. The ends were cut back, 4 bases at V and 3 bases at J, with 13 bases in the middle. This CDR3 region has 15 residues. DNA of the CDR3: TGTGCCAGCAGTGTGGCGGGACACGGTGGAAACACCATATATTTT. Translation: CASSVAGHGGNTIYF.

The chain has TRBV9 and TRBJ1-2, with D unresolved. Germline V gives CDR1 SGDLS, CDR2 YYNGEE. CDR3 length: 13 residues. V was clipped by 0 bases and J by 7 bases, with 10 bases between them. The DNA of the CDR3 is TGTGCCAGCAGCGTAGGCCAAACCAGTGGCTACACCTTC. It codes for CASSVGQTSGYTF.

The gene calls are TRBV4-3 and TRBJ2-7; D may be TRBD1 or TRBD2 (5 bases each). Per germline, CDR1 LGHNA and CDR2 YSLEER. CDR3 size: 15 residues. Trimming took off 0 bases at V and 4 bases at J, with 13 bases between the two ends. The CDR3 coding sequence is TGCGCCAGCAGCCAAGAAAATGAAGAGGGGTACGAGCAGTACTTC. This gives the protein CASSQENEEGYEQYF.

The gene calls are TRBV20-1 and TRBJ2-1, with D tentatively TRBD2 (5 bases). The V gene's germline CDR1 is DFQATT and CDR2 SNEGSKA (reference sequence). Trimming shortened V by 2 bases and J by 8 bases, and 10 bases separated the two germline ends. This CDR3 comprises 12 residues. CDR3 sequence (DNA): TGCAGTGCTAGAAAGGACGGGGATGAGCAGTTCTTC. Protein: CSARKDGDEQFF.

This clonotype was picked up many times. This chain uses TRBV20-1 with TRBJ2-7, with D possibly TRBD2 on 5 matching bases. Germline CDR1 and CDR2: DFQATT and SNEGSKA (reference sequence). V gave up 5 bases and J gave up 6 bases, with 17 bases separating them. The CDR3 is 13 residues long. Here the CDR3 DNA reads TGCAGTGCTCATTCTACTGGAGGCTCCGAGCAGTACTTC. Its protein is CSAHSTGGSEQYF.

There are a few counts of this clonotype. The rearrangement uses TRBV6-2 or TRBV6-3 and TRBJ1-5; D ambiguous. Germline V lookup: CDR1 MNHEY, CDR2 SVGEGT. Trimming pared 7 bases from V and 0 bases from J, leaving 10 bases between. This CDR3 is 14 amino acids long. The CDR3: CASTFTDSNQPQHF. The CDR3 nucleotides read TGTGCCAGCACCTTCACAGATAGCAATCAGCCCCAGCATTTT.

This clonotype was found many times. This chain joins TRBV20-1 and TRBJ2-3; 7 nucleotides match TRBD2. From germline, CDR1 is DFQATT and CDR2 SNEGSKA (reference sequence). V was pared by 3 bases and J by 2 bases, with 5 bases of the junction left unmatched. CDR3 size: 14 residues. The CDR3 DNA sequence: TGCAGTGCTAGCGGGACTACCTTCACAGATACGCAGTATTTT. It specifies CSASGTTFTDTQYF.

The chain recombines TRBV6-6 with TRBJ2-3, with 11 bases matching TRBD2. The CDR3 has 20 amino acids. The V and J ends lost 0 bases and 0 bases, in that order; junction bases with no gene match: 11. Germline V gene data show CDR1 as MNHNY and CDR2 as SVGAGI (reference sequence). The CDR3 DNA reads TGTGCCAGCAGTTACTCGACGGGACTAGCGGAGGTACTTAGCACAGATACGCAGTATTTT. This gives the protein CASSYSTGLAEVLSTDTQYF.

This clonotype was counted a few times. The V gene is TRBV29-1, the J gene TRBJ1-2; D gene unclear. Germline V gene lookup returns CDR1 SQVTM and CDR2 ANQGSEA. CDR3 length: 13 residues. Trimming shortened V by 3 bases and J by 0 bases, and 8 bases separated the two germline ends. The CDR3 reads CSVDAGANYGYTF. The CDR3 DNA is TGCAGCGTTGATGCGGGTGCTAACTATGGCTACACCTTC. The full variable domain, its missing parts supplied by reference TRBV29-1 and TRBJ1-2, is SAVISQKPSRDICQRGTSLTIQCQVDSQVTMMFWYRQQPGQSLTLIATANQGSEATYESGFVIDKFPISRPNLTFSTLTVSNMSPEDSSIYLCSVDAGANYGYTFGSGTRLTVV.

CDR3 residues: CASRSGGGDMETQYF. The CDR3 DNA sequence: TGCGCCAGCAGATCCGGAGGAGGGGACATGGAGACCCAGTACTTC. The chain uses TRBV5-1 and TRBJ2-5, with D possibly called TRBD1 or TRBD2 (6 bases each). Germline values: CDR1 SGHRS, CDR2 YFSETQ. Trimming cost V 5 bases and J 5 bases, with 19 bases left between them. The CDR3 is 15 residues long.

This clonotype was recorded a few times. V and J are TRBV19 and TRBJ1-2; D remains unclear. Per the germline V gene, CDR1 is LNHDA and CDR2 is SQIVND (reference sequence). This CDR3 has 14 residues. Trimming took off 3 bases at V and 3 bases at J, with 11 bases between the two ends. CDR3 loop: CASSIRSLDYGYTF. CDR3 DNA: TGTGCCAGTAGTATTCGATCACTGGACTATGGCTACACCTTC.

This clonotype was seen repeatedly, ten times or more. This rearrangement joins TRBV5-1 to TRBJ1-6; 7 nucleotides match TRBD1. The CDR3 sequence is 16 residues long. Per germline, CDR1 SGHRS and CDR2 YFSETQ. The V gene end was trimmed by 2 bases and the J gene end by 10 bases; junction bases not matched to a gene: 12. DNA for the CDR3: TGCGCCAGCAGCTTAACAACGACAGGGTTGCGCTCACCCCTCCACTTT. Translating it yields CASSLTTTGLRSPLHF.

This clonotype was recorded a few times. The V gene is TRBV30, the J gene TRBJ2-1; maybe TRBD2 (6 bases). Germline CDR1 reads GTSNPN; CDR2 reads SVGIG (reference sequence). V lost 5 bases, J lost 11 bases, and 16 bases lay in between. CDR3 length: 12 residues. The CDR3 loop is CAWGAGTPQQFF. The CDR3 coding sequence is TGTGCCTGGGGAGCTGGGACTCCCCAGCAGTTCTTC.

This clonotype has only a few counts. This sequence joins TRBV7-2 and TRBJ1-2; D call uncertain. The CDR3 is made up of 14 amino acids. CDR1 SGHTA and CDR2 FQGNSA come from the germline V gene. The ends were cut back, 0 bases at V and 8 bases at J, with 13 bases in the middle. The CDR3 DNA reads as TGTGCCAGCAGCTTAGCGGACGAGCGCTGGGGCTACACCTTC. Encoded protein: CASSLADERWGYTF.

V usage is TRBV7-8 and J usage is TRBJ2-1, with 9 bases matching TRBD2. The CDR3 extends over 13 amino acids. V lost 11 bases to trimming and J lost 5 bases; unmatched junction nucleotides: 7. From germline, CDR1 is SGHVS and CDR2 FQNEAQ. The CDR3 DNA is TGTGCCGGTCAGGGACTAGCAGACAATGAGCAGTTCTTC. Translation: CAGQGLADNEQFF.

The chain uses TRBV9 and TRBJ2-1; the D gene could be TRBD1 or TRBD2 (5 bases each). The ends were cut back, 3 bases at V and 7 bases at J, with 14 bases in the middle. Germline V gene lookup returns CDR1 SGDLS and CDR2 YYNGEE. This CDR3 contains 14 residues. CDR3 DNA sequence: TGTGCCAGCAGCGCTGGGGACCGCGGAAATGAGCAGTTCTTC. This translates into CASSAGDRGNEQFF.